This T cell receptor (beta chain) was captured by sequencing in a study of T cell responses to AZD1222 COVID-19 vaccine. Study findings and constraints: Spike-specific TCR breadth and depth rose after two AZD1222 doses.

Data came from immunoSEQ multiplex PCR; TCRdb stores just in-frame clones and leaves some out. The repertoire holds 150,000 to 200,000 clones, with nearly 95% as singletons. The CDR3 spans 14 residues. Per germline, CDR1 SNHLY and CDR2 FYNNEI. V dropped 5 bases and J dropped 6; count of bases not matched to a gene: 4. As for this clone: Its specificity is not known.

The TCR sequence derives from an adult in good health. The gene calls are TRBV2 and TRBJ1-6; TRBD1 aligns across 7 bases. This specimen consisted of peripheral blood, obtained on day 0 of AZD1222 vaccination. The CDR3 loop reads CASSIRQGNSPLHF. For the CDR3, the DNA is TGTGCCAGCAGTATCCGACAGGGTAATTCACCCCTCCACTTT.